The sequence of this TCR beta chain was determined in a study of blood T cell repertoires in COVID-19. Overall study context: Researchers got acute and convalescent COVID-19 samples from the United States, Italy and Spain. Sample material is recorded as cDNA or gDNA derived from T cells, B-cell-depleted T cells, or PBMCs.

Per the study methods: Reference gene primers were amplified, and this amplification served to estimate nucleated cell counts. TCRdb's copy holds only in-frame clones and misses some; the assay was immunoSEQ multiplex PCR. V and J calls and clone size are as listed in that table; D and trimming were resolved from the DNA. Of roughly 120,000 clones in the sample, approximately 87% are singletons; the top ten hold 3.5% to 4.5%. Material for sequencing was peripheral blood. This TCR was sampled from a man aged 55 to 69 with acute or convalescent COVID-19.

This CDR3 is CASSLRASAPLNEQYF. The CDR3 DNA is TGTGCCAGCAGTTTAAGGGCTAGCGCCCCGTTAAACGAGCAGTACTTC. This sequence joins TRBV27 and TRBJ2-7; maybe TRBD2 (6 bases). The V and J ends lost 2 bases and 5 bases respectively, with 19 bases between them. The CDR3 spans 16 residues. Germline V gene data show CDR1 as MNHEY and CDR2 as SMNVEV (reference sequence).